Below, 23 T cell receptor beta chains from the same sample are listed, as sequenced in a study of blood T cells in healthy people across ages. PCR was performed a second time for about 7 to 12 cycles using a sample-barcoded 5' primer and a J-beta primer mix. TCRdb redid the calling of the 5' RACE reads with MiXCR, one entry per CDR3 protein. Of some 1.8 million distinct CDR3 sequences listed, about 39% were seen once; the top ten hold roughly 23%. The source material was blood. Every receptor here comes from a human donor in good health.

J is TRBJ2-5 and V is TRBV6-2 or TRBV6-3; D is possibly TRBD2 (6 bases). V lost 7 bases to trimming and J lost 2 bases, with 14 bases between them. In germline, CDR1 is MNHEY, CDR2 SVGEGT. The CDR3 is made up of 14 amino acids. This chain's CDR3 is CASIQRVTQETQYF. CDR3 coding DNA: TGTGCCAGCATACAGCGGGTGACGCAAGAGACCCAGTACTTC.

Points on this clonotype: Germline is not matched at one junction end, which may reflect a read error. V and J are TRBV28 and TRBJ2-3, with TRBD1 as a possible D gene (6 bases). CDR3 length equals 15 residues. Germline lookup yields CDR1 MDHEN and CDR2 SYDVKM. The CDR3 here is CVSTVGDKSTDTQYF. CDR3 DNA: TGTGTCAGCACTGTAGGGGACAAGAGCACAGATACGCAGTATTTT.

The chain employs TRBV7-9 and TRBJ2-7; a weak D match, TRBD1 (5 bases). The germline V gene encodes CDR1 SEHNR and CDR2 FQNEAQ (reference sequence). V lost 3 bases to trimming and J lost 2 bases, with 14 bases between them. This CDR3 region has 15 residues. The CDR3 sequence: CASSLSGQRAYEQYF. The CDR3 nucleotides are TGTGCCAGCAGCTTGTCAGGGCAGCGCGCCTACGAGCAGTACTTC.

This clonotype was counted only a few times. The V gene is TRBV7-9, the J gene TRBJ1-2, with D unclear. CDR3 length: 17 residues. Germline V gene lookup returns CDR1 SEHNR and CDR2 FQNEAQ (reference sequence). V gave up 5 bases and J gave up 0 bases, with 19 bases separating them. The CDR3 DNA follows: TGTGCCAGCAGCCGCCGGACCGGAGAACGAGCTAACTATGGCTACACCTTC. Its protein is CASSRRTGERANYGYTF.

This clonotype was seen a single time. This chain links TRBV7-2 with TRBJ2-1, with 7 bases matching TRBD1. This CDR3 is 16 amino acids long. CDR1 SGHTA and CDR2 FQGNSA come from the germline V gene. Trimming removed 1 base from V and 1 base from J; junction bases left unmatched: 4. CDR3 bases: TGTGCCAGCAGCTTAGTGGGGACAGAGTCCTACAATGAGCAGTTCTTC. This sequence encodes CASSLVGTESYNEQFF. Combining the CDR3 with reference TRBV7-2 and TRBJ2-1 gives the whole variable domain GAGVSQSPSNKVTEKGKDVELRCDPISGHTALYWYRQSLGQGLEFLIYFQGNSAPDKSGLPSDRFSAERTGGSVSTLTIQRTQQEDSAVYLCASSLVGTESYNEQFFGPGTRLTVL.

The sample holds a few counts of this clonotype. The chain uses TRBV7-9 and TRBJ2-7, with a weak D call TRBD1 (6 bases). From germline, CDR1 is SEHNR and CDR2 FQNEAQ (reference sequence). V was cut by 5 bases and J by 7 bases, with 21 bases left in between. The length of the CDR3 is 15 residues. The CDR3 reads CASSALSGGPREQYF. CDR3 nucleotide sequence: TGTGCCAGCAGCGCACTTAGTGGGGGCCCTAGGGAGCAGTACTTC.

The chain joins TRBV7-3 to TRBJ2-3; unclear D gene. Trimming shortened V by 0 bases and J by 1 base, and 8 bases separated the two germline ends. Germline V gene lookup returns CDR1 SGHTA and CDR2 FQGTGA. The CDR3 extends over 15 amino acids. CDR3 residues: CASSLTKTGTDTQYF. The CDR3 DNA reads as TGTGCCAGCAGCTTAACCAAGACTGGCACAGATACGCAGTATTTT.

V is TRBV7-2 and J is TRBJ2-1, with 8 bases lining up with TRBD2. The V gene's germline CDR1 is SGHTA and CDR2 FQGNSA. The junction had 7 bases not matched to a gene; V was cut back by 3 bases and J by 3 bases. This CDR3 comprises 16 residues. CDR3 nucleotide sequence: TGTGCCAGCAGCTTTGGGCGGGGGGCGCTCTACAATGAGCAGTTCTTC. As protein: CASSFGRGALYNEQFF.

V is TRBV19 and J is TRBJ1-2, with D possibly matching TRBD1 (6 bases). The V end lost 4 bases, the J end lost 5 bases, and 14 bases lay between the germline ends. Looked up from germline, CDR1 is LNHDA and CDR2 is SQIVND (reference sequence). The length of the CDR3 is 14 residues. In DNA, the CDR3 is TGTGCCAGTAGTAACACAGGGACCGCTTATGGCTACACCTTC. Translated, it gives CASSNTGTAYGYTF.

The chain recombines TRBV29-1 with TRBJ2-3, with 7 bases aligning to TRBD2. The CDR3 sequence is 13 residues long. CDR1 SQVTM and CDR2 ANQGSEA come from the germline V gene. The ends lost 7 bases at V and 2 bases at J; junction bases unmatched: 6. The CDR3: CSELASVTDTQYF. In DNA, the CDR3 is TGCAGCGAACTAGCGAGTGTCACAGATACGCAGTATTTT.

The gene calls are TRBV7-3 and TRBJ2-1, with no clear D. CDR1 and CDR2 (germline): SGHTA, FQGTGA. V was trimmed by 0 bases and J by 6 bases, leaving 9 bases between them. This CDR3 comprises 14 residues. This chain's CDR3 is CASSLTSYGNEQFF. The CDR3 DNA reads as TGTGCCAGCAGCTTAACTTCGTATGGCAATGAGCAGTTCTTC.

V is TRBV13 and J is TRBJ2-3; 8 bases agree with TRBD2. There are 15 residues in the CDR3. Trimming at V came to 1 base and at J to 5 bases, leaving 5 bases not matched to a gene. The germline V gene has CDR1 PRHDT and CDR2 FYEKMQ (reference sequence). The CDR3: CASSLDGLAVDTQYF. The CDR3 nucleotides are TGTGCCAGCAGCTTAGACGGACTAGCAGTAGATACGCAGTATTTT.

This clonotype occurred once. Compared with germline, one end of the junction differs, possibly owing to a read error. In nucleotides, the CDR3 is TGTGCCTGCAGCCAGACGGGCGGCAGGGATTGCACCTTC. Protein sequence: CACSQTGGRDCTF. The rearrangement joins TRBV12-3 or TRBV12-4 to TRBJ1-2; tentatively, D is TRBD1 (5 bases). This CDR3 region has 13 residues.

This rearrangement joins TRBV15 to TRBJ2-3; D possibly matches TRBD1 or TRBD2 (7 bases each). Germline assignment: CDR1 LNHNV and CDR2 YYDKDF (reference sequence). Trimming cost V 0 bases and J 4 bases, with 14 bases left between them. This CDR3 has 16 residues. CDR3 loop: CATSRDQGGSPDTQYF. CDR3 DNA sequence: TGTGCCACCAGCAGAGATCAGGGGGGGTCCCCAGATACGCAGTATTTT.

This clonotype came up a few times. The chain links TRBV4-2 to TRBJ1-1, with 8 bases identical to TRBD1. In germline, CDR1 is LGHNA, CDR2 YNFKEQ. After removal of 0 bases from V and 0 bases from J, the junction contained 6 bases not matched to a gene. CDR3 length: 17 amino acids. The CDR3 region is CASSQDSAGGLNTEAFF. The CDR3 bases are TGTGCCAGCAGCCAAGATTCGGCAGGGGGCCTGAACACTGAAGCTTTCTTT.

This clonotype has only a few counts. The DNA for the CDR3 is TGCAGTGCCCCTACAGGGGGCTGGAATCAGCCCCAGCATTTT. Translated, it gives CSAPTGGWNQPQHF. This sequence joins TRBV20-1 and TRBJ1-5; TRBD1 matches at 9 bases. Germline CDR1 reads DFQATT; CDR2 reads SNEGSKA (reference sequence). V lost 6 bases to trimming and J lost 4 bases; unmatched junction nucleotides: 7. The CDR3 is 14 amino acids.

The V call is TRBV7-9, the J call TRBJ1-1, with D unresolved. The CDR3 is 15 residues long. V lost 3 bases and J lost 1, with 12 bases in between. From germline, CDR1 is SEHNR and CDR2 FQNEAQ (reference sequence). The chain's CDR3 is CASSLSSSPNTEAFF. The CDR3 DNA sequence: TGTGCCAGCAGCTTGTCCTCCAGCCCGAACACTGAAGCTTTCTTT.

The V and J genes are TRBV5-1 and TRBJ2-5; D possibly corresponds to TRBD1 (5 bases). The CDR3 loop spans 16 amino acids. V was pared by 1 base and J by 2 bases, with 15 bases between. Germline CDR1 SGHRS, CDR2 YFSETQ. CDR3 in amino acids: CASSLSAARAQETQYF. For the CDR3, the DNA is TGCGCCAGCAGCTTGTCTGCAGCCAGGGCGCAAGAGACCCAGTACTTC.

This clonotype was counted a few times. The chain has TRBV20-1 and TRBJ1-2, with 7 bases aligning to TRBD1. Losses at the gene ends were 6 bases for V and 5 bases for J; bases not matched to a gene: 6. Germline-derived CDR1 and CDR2 are DFQATT and SNEGSKA (reference sequence). This CDR3 has 12 amino acids. CDR3 loop: CSAGGAEYGYTF. CDR3 nucleotides: TGCAGTGCAGGGGGCGCAGAGTATGGCTACACCTTC.

The chain recombines TRBV5-1 with TRBJ2-3; D may be TRBD1 or TRBD2 (5 bases each). CDR1 and CDR2 from the germline V gene are SGHRS and YFSETQ. The CDR3 covers 15 residues. V was shortened by 0 bases and J by 1 base, with 9 bases between the two germline ends. The CDR3 spells CASSLGGFRTDTQYF. The CDR3 coding sequence is TGCGCCAGCAGCTTGGGGGGGTTCCGCACAGATACGCAGTATTTT.

The J gene is TRBJ1-2, the V gene TRBV14; 7 nucleotides align to TRBD1. Unmatched junction bases numbered 7, after V lost 2 bases and J lost 7 bases. The germline V gene encodes CDR1 SGHDN and CDR2 FVKESK. The CDR3 has 14 residues. DNA of the CDR3: TGTGCCAGCAGCCAATCGACAGGGCGGAGTGGCTACACCTTC. Translated: CASSQSTGRSGYTF.

The chain links TRBV7-2 to TRBJ2-5; D ambiguous. Germline V gene sequence: CDR1 SGHTA, CDR2 FQGNSA. This CDR3 has 13 residues. The V end was cut by 5 bases, the J end by 5 bases, with 12 bases between. CDR3 nucleotides: TGTGCCAGCAGCCTGCATCGACGCGAGACCCAGTACTTC. Translation: CASSLHRRETQYF.

Details on this clonotype: Since no conserved phenylalanine or tryptophan closes the CDR3, a read error is the likely cause. Because the CDR3's place on the DNA is in doubt, the DNA is left out and the CDR3 is given as listed by TCRdb. V and J are TRBV4-1 and TRBJ2-5; the DNA was not used to check the table's D call, TRBD1. The CDR3 region is 16 residues in length, termini included. Per the germline V gene, CDR1 is MGHRA and CDR2 is YSYEKL. CDR3 in amino acids: CASSQEAGAQGYTFGS.